This passage covers 4 T cell receptor beta chains from one sample sequenced in a study of PD-1 blockade in classical Hodgkin lymphoma. The table came from immunoSEQ multiplex PCR; TCRdb's copy has only in-frame clones and leaves some out. This sample has about 94,000 clones; roughly 89% occur once, and the top ten carry over 8.5%. Every one of the patients relapsed after autologous stem cell transplantation (brentuximab vedotin exposure was variable). The input for sequencing was peripheral blood mononuclear cells (PBMCs), taken before the second cycle of nivolumab. Receptor source: a human donor with classical Hodgkin lymphoma.

This clone appeared once. V gene TRBV18 combines with J gene TRBJ2-7; 8 bases agree with TRBD1. The CDR3 extends over 14 amino acids. J gave up 5 bases and V 3 bases, and 6 bases lay outside the gene matches. Germline loops: CDR1 KGHSH, CDR2 LQKENI. The CDR3 DNA sequence: TGTGCCAGCTCACCTCAGACAGGGGTCCACGAGCAGTACTTC. Translated, it gives CASSPQTGVHEQYF.

The V gene is TRBV10-3, the J gene TRBJ2-7, with D tentatively TRBD1 or TRBD2 (5 bases each). The CDR3 covers 15 residues. The ends were cut back, 7 bases at V and 0 bases at J, with 16 bases in the middle. CDR1 and CDR2 from the germline V gene are ENHRY and SYGVKD. The CDR3 spells CAITPRDVPSYEQYF. In DNA form, the CDR3 reads TGTGCCATCACACCCCGGGACGTACCCTCCTACGAGCAGTACTTC.

The genes are TRBV6-1 and TRBJ2-3; D gene unclear. The V gene lost 4 bases and the J gene lost 2 bases, with 7 bases spanning the gap. Germline V gives CDR1 MNHNS, CDR2 SASEGT. CDR3 length: 13 residues. In DNA, the CDR3 is TGTGCCAGCAGTGCACATATCACAGATACGCAGTATTTT. It encodes CASSAHITDTQYF.

The rearrangement links TRBV5-1 to TRBJ2-5; 10 nucleotides align to TRBD2. V trimming: 0 bases; J trimming: 2 bases; junction bases outside the gene matches: 4. Germline lookup yields CDR1 SGHRS and CDR2 YFSETQ. The CDR3 has 16 residues. In nucleotides, the CDR3 is TGCGCCAGCAGCTTGGCCCTAGCGGGGGCTCAAGAGACCCAGTACTTC. Translation gives CASSLALAGAQETQYF.